This TCR beta chain came from a study of tumor and adjacent non-tumor tissue in lung cancer. Three rounds of nested PCR, following a modified ARM-PCR protocol, produced the TCRbeta library. TCRdb recomputed calls from the multiplex PCR reads with MiXCR, one row per CDR3 protein. The data contain 60,000 to 70,000 distinct CDR3 sequences, roughly three quarters of them singletons. Germline V gene lookup returns CDR1 MNHNS and CDR2 SASEGT. CDR3 length: 15 residues. Note on this clonotype: The junction departs from germline at one end; a sequencing error may be responsible.

No cell sorting was done before RNA was extracted from the tissue. Distant lung tissue was collected more than 3 cm away from the tumor edge. V is TRBV6-1 and J is TRBJ1-2; TRBD1 might be the D (6 bases). The receptor's source is a man in his sixties with non-small cell lung cancer. The source material was distant non-tumor lung tissue. The CDR3 DNA reads as TGTGCCAGCAGTGACGCGACAAGGGGGTACTATGACTACACCTTC. It specifies CASSDATRGYYDYTF.